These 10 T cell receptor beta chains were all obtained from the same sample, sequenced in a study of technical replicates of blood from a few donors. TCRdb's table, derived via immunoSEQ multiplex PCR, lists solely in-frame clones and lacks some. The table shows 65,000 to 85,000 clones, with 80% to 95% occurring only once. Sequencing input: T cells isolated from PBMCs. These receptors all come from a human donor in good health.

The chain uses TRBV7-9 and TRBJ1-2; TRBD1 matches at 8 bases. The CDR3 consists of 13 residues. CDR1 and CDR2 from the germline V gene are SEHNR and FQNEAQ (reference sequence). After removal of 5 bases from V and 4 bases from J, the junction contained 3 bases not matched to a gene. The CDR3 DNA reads TGTGCCAGCAGCAATACAGGGGGCTATGGCTACACCTTC. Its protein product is CASSNTGGYGYTF.

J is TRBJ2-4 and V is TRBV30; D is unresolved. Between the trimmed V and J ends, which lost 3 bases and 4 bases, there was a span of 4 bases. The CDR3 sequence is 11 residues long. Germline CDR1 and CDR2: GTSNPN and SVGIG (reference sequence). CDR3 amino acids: CAWSLKNIQYF. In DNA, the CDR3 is TGTGCCTGGAGCCTTAAAAACATTCAGTACTTC.

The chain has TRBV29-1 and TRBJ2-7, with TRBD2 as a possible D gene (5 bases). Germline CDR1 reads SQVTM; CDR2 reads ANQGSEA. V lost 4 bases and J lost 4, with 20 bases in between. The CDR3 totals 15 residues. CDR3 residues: CSVVGRTPGEYEQYF. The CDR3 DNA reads TGCAGCGTTGTAGGTCGGACTCCCGGAGAATACGAGCAGTACTTC.

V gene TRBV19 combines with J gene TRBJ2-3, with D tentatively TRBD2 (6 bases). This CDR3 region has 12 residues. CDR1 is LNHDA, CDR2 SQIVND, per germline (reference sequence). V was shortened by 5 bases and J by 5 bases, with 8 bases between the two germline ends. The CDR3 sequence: CASSLGGDTQYF. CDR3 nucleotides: TGTGCCAGTAGTCTGGGGGGAGATACGCAGTATTTT.

CDR3 nucleotides: TGCGCCAGCAGCTTGTCCCTCTCCGGGACAGCGACTGAAGCTTTCTTT. It encodes CASSLSLSGTATEAFF. V usage is TRBV5-1 and J usage is TRBJ1-1, with TRBD1 matching 7 bases. The CDR3 spans 16 residues. In germline, CDR1 is SGHRS, CDR2 YFSETQ. The V and J ends lost 1 base and 5 bases, in that order; junction bases with no gene match: 11.

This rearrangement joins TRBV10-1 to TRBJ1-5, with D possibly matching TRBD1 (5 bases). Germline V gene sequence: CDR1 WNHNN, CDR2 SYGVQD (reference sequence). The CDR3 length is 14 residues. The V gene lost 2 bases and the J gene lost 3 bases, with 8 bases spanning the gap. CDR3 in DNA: TGCGCCAGCAGTGAGGACAGTACCAATCAGCCCCAGCATTTT. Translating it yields CASSEDSTNQPQHF.

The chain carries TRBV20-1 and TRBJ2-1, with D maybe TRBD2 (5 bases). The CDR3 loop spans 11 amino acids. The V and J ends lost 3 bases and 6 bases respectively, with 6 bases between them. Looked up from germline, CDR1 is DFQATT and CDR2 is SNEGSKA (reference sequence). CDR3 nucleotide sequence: TGCAGTGCTAGTGAGGGCAATGAGCAGTTCTTC. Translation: CSASEGNEQFF.

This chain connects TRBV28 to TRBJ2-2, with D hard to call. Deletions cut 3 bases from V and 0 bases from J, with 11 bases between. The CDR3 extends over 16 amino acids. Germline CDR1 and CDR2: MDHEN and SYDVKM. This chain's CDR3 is CASSFLGPANTGELFF. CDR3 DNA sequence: TGTGCCAGCAGTTTTTTGGGCCCTGCGAACACCGGGGAGCTGTTTTTT. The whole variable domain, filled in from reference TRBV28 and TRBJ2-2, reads DVKVTQSSRYLVKRTGEKVFLECVQDMDHENMFWYRQDPGLGLRLIYFSYDVKMKEKGDIPEGYSVSREKKERFSLILESASTNQTSMYLCASSFLGPANTGELFFGEGSRLTVL.

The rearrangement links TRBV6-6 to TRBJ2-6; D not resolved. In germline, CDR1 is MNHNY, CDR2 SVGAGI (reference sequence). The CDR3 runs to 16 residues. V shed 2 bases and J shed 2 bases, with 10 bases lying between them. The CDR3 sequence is CASSYHSSPGANVLTF. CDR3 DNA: TGTGCCAGCAGTTACCACAGCTCTCCTGGGGCCAACGTCCTGACTTTC.

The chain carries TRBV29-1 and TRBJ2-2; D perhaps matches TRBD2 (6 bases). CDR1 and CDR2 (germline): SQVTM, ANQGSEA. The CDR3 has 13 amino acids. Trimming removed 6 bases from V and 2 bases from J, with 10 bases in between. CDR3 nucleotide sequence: TGCAGCGTGGTAGGGACTAACACCGGGGAGCTGTTTTTT. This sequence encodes CSVVGTNTGELFF.